The 29 T cell receptor beta chains below come from one sample, sequenced in a study of T cell clones after liver transplantation. TCRdb keeps only in-frame clones here, not all; method: immunoSEQ multiplex PCR. The sample records 85,000 to 130,000 clones, 82% being singletons. The material sequenced was CD4+ T cells from blood, taken before liver transplant. The origin of the receptors is a human donor who received a liver transplant.

The V and J genes are TRBV15 and TRBJ2-5; weak D call: TRBD2 (5 bases). Germline CDR1 reads LNHNV; CDR2 reads YYDKDF (reference sequence). With 0 bases removed from V and 0 bases from J, the gap between germline ends came to 14 bases. The CDR3 is 17 amino acids. The CDR3 DNA follows: TGTGCCACCAGCAGAGATCGGTTAAGGGAGTACCAAGAGACCCAGTACTTC. Amino acid sequence: CATSRDRLREYQETQYF. Using reference TRBV15 and TRBJ2-5 for the parts outside the CDR3, the full variable domain is DAMVIQNPRYQVTQFGKPVTLSCSQTLNHNVMYWYQQKSSQAPKLLFHYYDKDFNNEADTPDNFQSRRPNTSFCFLDIRSPGLGDTAMYLCATSRDRLREYQETQYFGPGTRLLVL.

The chain recombines TRBV10-3 with TRBJ1-2; D possibly corresponds to TRBD1 (5 bases). Trimming cost V 4 bases and J 0 bases, with 9 bases left between them. The CDR3 totals 14 residues. From germline, CDR1 is ENHRY and CDR2 SYGVKD. CDR3 protein: CAISAGQPNYGYTF. The DNA of the CDR3 is TGTGCCATCAGTGCGGGGCAGCCTAACTATGGCTACACCTTC.

The chain couples TRBV7-6 to TRBJ2-3; D is unresolved. The CDR3 totals 14 residues. The germline V gene encodes CDR1 SGHVS and CDR2 FNYEAQ. The V and J ends lost 5 bases and 2 bases respectively, with 11 bases between them. This CDR3 is CASSLGPLTDTQYF. DNA of the CDR3: TGTGCCAGCAGCCTTGGACCACTCACAGATACGCAGTATTTT.

The chain combines TRBV7-2 with TRBJ2-7, with D maybe TRBD1 (5 bases). V was clipped by 3 bases and J by 5 bases, with 17 bases between them. The CDR3 runs to 15 residues. Germline CDR1 reads SGHTA; CDR2 reads FQGNSA. CDR3 nucleotides: TGTGCCAGCAGCTTGCAGGGCGTCATCAGACACGAGCAGTACTTC. Translating gives CASSLQGVIRHEQYF.

V gene TRBV9 combines with J gene TRBJ1-1; TRBD1 agrees at 7 bases. CDR1 SGDLS and CDR2 YYNGEE come from the germline V gene. The CDR3 is made up of 15 amino acids. The junction had 7 bases not matched to a gene; V was cut back by 5 bases and J by 0 bases. The CDR3 loop is CASRGTASMNTEAFF. CDR3 nucleotide sequence: TGTGCCAGCAGGGGGACAGCTTCTATGAACACTGAAGCTTTCTTT.

J is TRBJ2-7 and V is TRBV19, with 9 bases aligning to TRBD2. This CDR3 contains 15 residues. Germline lookup yields CDR1 LNHDA and CDR2 SQIVND (reference sequence). Losses at the gene ends were 3 bases for V and 4 bases for J; bases not matched to a gene: 7. The CDR3 region is CASSMRREGRYEQYF. CDR3 coding DNA: TGTGCCAGTAGTATGAGGCGGGAGGGCCGGTACGAGCAGTACTTC.

This chain links TRBV19 with TRBJ2-2, with a tentative D call TRBD1 (6 bases). The CDR3 sequence is 16 residues long. V was clipped by 9 bases and J by 2 bases, with 19 bases between them. Per germline, CDR1 LNHDA and CDR2 SQIVND (reference sequence). In nucleotides, the CDR3 is TGTGCCAGCAGGACGGACAGCCCAATCAACACCGGGGAGCTGTTTTTT. Protein: CASRTDSPINTGELFF.

This chain connects TRBV6-1 to TRBJ1-5; D gene unclear. The CDR3 sequence is 14 residues long. In germline, CDR1 is MNHNS, CDR2 SASEGT. V lost 6 bases and J 4 bases, leaving 13 bases between the germline ends. CDR3 region: CASRRQVKNQPQHF. CDR3 DNA sequence: TGTGCCAGCAGGCGGCAAGTAAAGAATCAGCCCCAGCATTTT.

J is TRBJ2-1 and V is TRBV19; D not resolved. Germline CDR1 reads LNHDA; CDR2 reads SQIVND (reference sequence). The CDR3 totals 18 residues. Trimming pared 3 bases from V and 0 bases from J, leaving 18 bases between. Here the CDR3 DNA reads TGTGCCAGTAGTATCGGGTCGGTCAGTTTGGGCTCCTACAATGAGCAGTTCTTC. It is translated as CASSIGSVSLGSYNEQFF.

Only a few counts were recorded for this clone. The rearrangement uses TRBV5-1 and TRBJ2-3; D not resolved. Trimming took off 4 bases at V and 2 bases at J, with 5 bases between the two ends. The germline gives CDR1 SGHRS, CDR2 YFSETQ. This CDR3 comprises 12 residues. The CDR3 bases are TGCGCCAGCAGCCTAACCACAGATACGCAGTATTTT. This translates into CASSLTTDTQYF.

The rearrangement joins TRBV7-8 to TRBJ2-7; D is tentatively TRBD1 or TRBD2 (5 bases each). The V gene lost 5 bases and the J gene lost 3 bases, with 20 bases spanning the gap. The germline V gene encodes CDR1 SGHVS and CDR2 FQNEAQ. This CDR3 comprises 16 residues. This chain's CDR3 is CASSKRQRDPYYEQYF. CDR3 nucleotides: TGTGCCAGCAGCAAACGACAAAGGGACCCATACTACGAGCAGTACTTC.

This sequence joins TRBV7-2 and TRBJ1-5, with a weak D call TRBD1 (6 bases). The CDR3 loop spans 16 amino acids. Germline values: CDR1 SGHTA, CDR2 FQGNSA. Trimming took off 1 base at V and 6 bases at J, with 16 bases between the two ends. The CDR3 DNA is TGTGCCAGCAGCTTAGAGGGCCAGGTCAGGGGTCAGCCCCAGCATTTT. Translated, it gives CASSLEGQVRGQPQHF.

The chain combines TRBV4-1 with TRBJ1-1; 8 bases match TRBD1. V lost 4 bases and J lost 1; bases outside the gene matches: 5. The CDR3 runs 15 residues. Per germline, CDR1 MGHRA and CDR2 YSYEKL. The CDR3 DNA sequence: TGCGCCAGCAGCCCCACAGGGGGGGGGAACACTGAAGCTTTCTTT. Its translation is CASSPTGGGNTEAFF.

The J gene is TRBJ2-7, the V gene TRBV2; a weak D match, TRBD1 (6 bases). Germline V gene data show CDR1 as SNHLY and CDR2 as FYNNEI. Trimming took off 6 bases at V and 1 base at J, with 19 bases between the two ends. CDR3 length: 16 residues. The CDR3 reads CASSPRRQVASYEQYF. The CDR3 DNA reads TGTGCCAGCAGCCCCAGACGACAGGTTGCTTCCTACGAGCAGTACTTC.

J is TRBJ1-1 and V is TRBV28; 10 bases align to TRBD1. This CDR3 spans 14 amino acids. Trimming removed 2 bases from V and 7 bases from J; junction bases left unmatched: 4. Germline V gives CDR1 MDHEN, CDR2 SYDVKM. The CDR3 nucleotides read TGTGCCAGCAGTTTAGTGACAGGGGGCTTTGAAGCTTTCTTT. It codes for CASSLVTGGFEAFF.

The genes are TRBV27 and TRBJ2-7; 11 nucleotides agree with TRBD1. Germline V gene data show CDR1 as MNHEY and CDR2 as SMNVEV (reference sequence). CDR3 size: 13 residues. V shed 6 bases, J shed 7 bases, and the junction held 5 bases outside the gene matches. The CDR3 is CASSWTGGREQYF. The CDR3 nucleotides read TGTGCCAGCAGCTGGACAGGGGGCCGGGAGCAGTACTTC.

The chain joins TRBV9 to TRBJ1-5; 7 bases agree with TRBD1. V lost 8 bases, J lost 3 bases, and 8 bases stayed unmatched. The CDR3 sequence is 14 residues long. Germline V gene lookup returns CDR1 SGDLS and CDR2 YYNGEE. As DNA, the CDR3 is TGTGCCAGTAACAGGGGAGGGGACAATCAGCCCCAGCATTTT. It codes for CASNRGGDNQPQHF.

Worth noting for this clone: In the same sample, other DNA sequences code for this CDR3. The V call is TRBV15, the J call TRBJ2-3, with D possibly being TRBD2 (6 bases). Trimming took 0 bases from V and 1 from J, leaving 11 bases between them. CDR1 and CDR2 (germline): LNHNV, YYDKDF (reference sequence). This CDR3 region has 16 residues. The CDR3 DNA reads as TGTGCCACCAGCAGAGATGGCGGGATTGGCACAGATACGCAGTATTTT. Protein sequence: CATSRDGGIGTDTQYF. Using reference TRBV15 and TRBJ2-3 for the parts outside the CDR3, the full variable domain is DAMVIQNPRYQVTQFGKPVTLSCSQTLNHNVMYWYQQKSSQAPKLLFHYYDKDFNNEADTPDNFQSRRPNTSFCFLDIRSPGLGDTAMYLCATSRDGGIGTDTQYFGPGTRLTVL.

The V and J genes are TRBV11-2 and TRBJ1-1; unclear D gene. With 1 base removed from V and 6 bases from J, the gap between germline ends came to 12 bases. Germline V lookup: CDR1 SGHAT, CDR2 FQNNGV. The CDR3 covers 14 residues. CDR3 in DNA: TGTGCCAGCAGCTTAGGAGGGAGGAGCGCTGAAGCTTTCTTT. It yields the protein CASSLGGRSAEAFF.

The chain recombines TRBV2 with TRBJ2-4, with no clear D. Germline lookup yields CDR1 SNHLY and CDR2 FYNNEI. The CDR3 loop spans 15 amino acids. Trimming left V 1 base short and J 1 base short, with 8 bases between. CDR3 in amino acids: CASSEVSGAKNIQYF. CDR3 sequence (DNA): TGTGCCAGCAGTGAAGTATCCGGGGCCAAAAACATTCAGTACTTC.

The V call is TRBV4-2, the J call TRBJ2-2, with 9 positions matching TRBD2. The CDR3 consists of 16 residues. CDR1 LGHNA and CDR2 YNFKEQ come from the germline V gene. Germline trimming cut 1 base from V and 7 bases from J; bases unmatched to any gene: 7. The CDR3 loop reads CASSQAGTSPGGELFF. CDR3 in DNA: TGTGCCAGCAGCCAAGCCGGGACTAGCCCCGGCGGGGAGCTGTTTTTT.

The chain joins TRBV5-1 to TRBJ2-7; TRBD2 is a possible D gene (7 bases). CDR1 and CDR2 (germline): SGHRS, YFSETQ. The CDR3 contains 15 residues. V lost 4 bases, J lost 4 bases, and 18 bases lay in between. The CDR3 is CASSPRGGGGYEQYF. For the CDR3, the DNA is TGCGCCAGCAGCCCCCGGGGAGGGGGGGGTTACGAGCAGTACTTC.

This chain uses TRBV28 with TRBJ2-7; 9 nucleotides match TRBD2. Per the germline V gene, CDR1 is MDHEN and CDR2 is SYDVKM. CDR3 size: 14 residues. Trimming removed 6 bases from V and 2 bases from J; junction bases left unmatched: 5. The CDR3 is CASRSSGTTYEQYF. CDR3 nucleotides: TGTGCCAGCAGGTCTAGCGGGACCACCTACGAGCAGTACTTC.

The J gene is TRBJ2-5, the V gene TRBV7-3, with 12 bases that match TRBD2. From germline, CDR1 is SGHTA and CDR2 FQGTGA. The CDR3 totals 16 residues. V lost 0 bases and J lost 5; bases outside the gene matches: 4. The chain's CDR3 is CASSLTSTSGGETQYF. The CDR3 DNA sequence: TGTGCCAGCAGCTTAACGTCGACTAGCGGGGGTGAGACCCAGTACTTC.

The chain joins TRBV9 to TRBJ2-5, with D tentatively TRBD1 (6 bases). Germline CDR1 reads SGDLS; CDR2 reads YYNGEE. This CDR3 comprises 14 residues. V lost 1 base and J lost 4, with 11 bases in between. DNA for the CDR3: TGTGCCAGCAGCGTAACAGGGAGAAGAGAGACCCAGTACTTC. Protein product: CASSVTGRRETQYF.

The rearrangement uses TRBV6-5 and TRBJ2-5, with no clear D. The CDR3 covers 11 residues. The germline gives CDR1 MNHEY, CDR2 SVGAGI. Trimming stripped 8 bases from V and 5 bases from J, with 9 bases between. The CDR3 here is CASSKGETQYF. Here the CDR3 DNA reads TGTGCCAGCTCAAAAGGGGAGACCCAGTACTTC.

The chain combines TRBV20-1 with TRBJ1-1; a weak D match, TRBD1 (6 bases). The CDR3 length is 11 residues. The V end lost 4 bases, the J end lost 5 bases, and 8 bases lay between the germline ends. CDR1 is DFQATT and CDR2 is SNEGSKA in the germline V gene (reference sequence). This CDR3 reads CSATGETEAFF. The CDR3 nucleotides are TGCAGTGCTACAGGGGAAACTGAAGCTTTCTTT.

The gene calls are TRBV5-1 and TRBJ1-5; tentative D call: TRBD1 (5 bases). CDR1 is SGHRS and CDR2 is YFSETQ in the germline V gene. The CDR3 covers 15 residues. V was pared by 4 bases and J by 4 bases, with 15 bases between. The CDR3 region is CASSPGGGQNQPQHF. The CDR3 nucleotides read TGCGCCAGCAGCCCTGGGGGGGGTCAAAATCAGCCCCAGCATTTT.

In DNA, the CDR3 is TGTGCCAGCAGCTTTCTGAGTTCCGATGAGCAGTTCTTC. The encoded protein is CASSFLSSDEQFF. The chain combines TRBV5-6 with TRBJ2-1; D remains unclear. V dropped 2 bases and J dropped 8 bases, with 11 bases sitting between them. The CDR3 has 13 amino acids. CDR1 is SGHDT and CDR2 is YYEEEE in the germline V gene. Full variable domain (rest looked up from reference TRBV5-6 and TRBJ2-1): DAGVTQSPTHLIKTRGQQVTLRCSPKSGHDTVSWYQQALGQGPQFIFQYYEEEERQRGNFPDRFSGHQFPNYSSELNVNALLLGDSALYLCASSFLSSDEQFFGPGTRLTVL.